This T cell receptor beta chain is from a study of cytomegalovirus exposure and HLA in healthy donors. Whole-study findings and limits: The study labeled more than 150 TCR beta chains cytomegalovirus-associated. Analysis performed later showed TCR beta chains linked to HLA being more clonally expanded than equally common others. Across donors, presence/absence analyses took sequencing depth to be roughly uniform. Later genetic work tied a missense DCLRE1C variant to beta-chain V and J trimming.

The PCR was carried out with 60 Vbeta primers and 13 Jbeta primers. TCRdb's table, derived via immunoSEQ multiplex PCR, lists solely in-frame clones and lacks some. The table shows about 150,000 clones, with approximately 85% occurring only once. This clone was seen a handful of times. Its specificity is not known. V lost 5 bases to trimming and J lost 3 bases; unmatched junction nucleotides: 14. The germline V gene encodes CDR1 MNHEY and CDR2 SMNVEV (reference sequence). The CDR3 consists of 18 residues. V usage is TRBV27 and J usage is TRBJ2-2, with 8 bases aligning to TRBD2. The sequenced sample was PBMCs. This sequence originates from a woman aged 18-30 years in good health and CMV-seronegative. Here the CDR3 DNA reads TGTGCCAGCAGTAACTTACTAGCGGCCCTGGAGGACACCGGGGAGCTGTTTTTT. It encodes CASSNLLAALEDTGELFF.